This T cell receptor (beta chain) came from a study of control samples from healthy donors and cancer patients. Trimming cost V 5 bases and J 1 base, with 11 bases left between them. Germline V gives CDR1 SGHVS, CDR2 FQNEAQ. CDR3 length: 15 residues. As regards this clone: Other DNA sequences in the same sample also yield this CDR3.

Profiling relied on immunoSEQ multiplex PCR, and the TCRdb table lists in-frame clones only, not all of them. The sample holds 70,000 to 80,000 clones, roughly 80% seen once. The rearrangement links TRBV7-8 to TRBJ2-2; TRBD2 might be the D (5 bases). The clonotype was recovered from a man between 45 and 60 years old in good health. Sequencing input: blood. The chain's CDR3 is CASSPLRGNTGELFF. The CDR3, as DNA: TGTGCCAGCAGCCCTCTCCGGGGGAACACCGGGGAGCTGTTTTTT.